The rows below give T cell receptor beta chains drawn from one sample of a study of blood T cell repertoires in COVID-19. Sequenced by immunoSEQ multiplex PCR; TCRdb stores in-frame clones only, minus some. The data contain about 59,000 clones, over 70% of them singletons. The sequenced sample was peripheral blood. The receptors here all came from a woman aged 65 to 85 with acute or convalescent COVID-19. Both conserved end residues are part of each CDR3. Each record gives: clone size, D gene, V gene, J gene, CDR3 DNA, CDR3 protein. D genes are given only for firm matches. Size tells how often a clone was seen (once, few, many) or the class of an expanded clone, and some rows leave it out.

clone size: .; D gene: .; V gene: TRBV11-3; J gene: TRBJ2-3; CDR3 DNA: TGTGCCAGCAGCCTAGACAGGAATACGCAGTATTTT; CDR3 protein: CASSLDRNTQYF
clone size: .; D gene: .; V gene: TRBV10-1; J gene: TRBJ1-1; CDR3 DNA: TGCGCCAGCAGTGATAGGGGTCCCACTGAAGCTTTCTTT; CDR3 protein: CASSDRGPTEAFF
clone size: .; D gene: .; V gene: TRBV6-6; J gene: TRBJ1-2; CDR3 DNA: TGTGCCAGCAGTTACCAGGGCGACAACTATGGCTACACCTTC; CDR3 protein: CASSYQGDNYGYTF
clone size: .; D gene: TRBD1; V gene: TRBV5-4; J gene: TRBJ1-4; CDR3 DNA: TGTGCCAGCAGCCTCGGACAGGGGGGTAATGAAAAACTGTTTTTT; CDR3 protein: CASSLGQGGNEKLFF
clone size: .; D gene: .; V gene: TRBV11-2; J gene: TRBJ2-3; CDR3 DNA: TGTGCCAGCAGCCCGGACAGCTCCACAGATACGCAGTATTTT; CDR3 protein: CASSPDSSTDTQYF
clone size: once; D gene: TRBD1; V gene: TRBV3-1/TRBV3-2; J gene: TRBJ1-2; CDR3 DNA: TGTGCCAGCAGCCGGACAGGGGGCGGTGGCTACACCTTC; CDR3 protein: CASSRTGGGGYTF
clone size: .; D gene: TRBD1; V gene: TRBV24-1; J gene: TRBJ2-2; CDR3 DNA: TGTGCCACCAGTGATCCTCCGGGACAGGGGGCCGGCACCGGGGAGCTGTTTTTT; CDR3 protein: CATSDPPGQGAGTGELFF
clone size: .; D gene: TRBD1; V gene: TRBV18; J gene: TRBJ1-5; CDR3 DNA: TGTGCCAGCTCCTCCAACCCGGGACAGGTTAATCAGCCCCAGCATTTT; CDR3 protein: CASSSNPGQVNQPQHF
clone size: once; D gene: TRBD1; V gene: TRBV7-3; J gene: TRBJ2-2; CDR3 DNA: TGTGCCAGCAGCCCACGTTACCAGGGGGACACCGGGGAGCTGTTTTTT; CDR3 protein: CASSPRYQGDTGELFF
clone size: once; D gene: .; V gene: TRBV18; J gene: TRBJ1-1; CDR3 DNA: TGTGCCAGCTCACCACCTTTCGGTCCCCGTCGGTTAGAAGCTTTCTTT; CDR3 protein: CASSPPFGPRRLEAFF